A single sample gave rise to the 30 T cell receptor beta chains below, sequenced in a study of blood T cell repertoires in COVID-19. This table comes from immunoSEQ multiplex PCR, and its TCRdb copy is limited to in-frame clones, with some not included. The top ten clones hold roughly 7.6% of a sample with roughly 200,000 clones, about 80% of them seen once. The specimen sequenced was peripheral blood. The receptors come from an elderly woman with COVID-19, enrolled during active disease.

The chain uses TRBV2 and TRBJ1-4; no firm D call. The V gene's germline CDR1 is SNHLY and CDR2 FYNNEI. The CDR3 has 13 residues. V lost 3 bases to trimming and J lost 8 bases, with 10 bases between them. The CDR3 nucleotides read TGTGCCAGCAGTGACGAACGGGGAGAAAAACTGTTTTTT. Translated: CASSDERGEKLFF.

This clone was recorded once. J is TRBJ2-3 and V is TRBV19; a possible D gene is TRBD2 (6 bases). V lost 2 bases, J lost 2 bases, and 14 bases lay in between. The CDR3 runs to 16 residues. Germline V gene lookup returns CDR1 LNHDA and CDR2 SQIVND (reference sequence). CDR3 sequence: CASSILPREYTDTQYF. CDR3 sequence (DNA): TGTGCCAGTAGTATACTCCCCCGGGAGTACACAGATACGCAGTATTTT.

In DNA, the CDR3 is TGTGCCAGCAGCCAAGGGGCTGGCTACACCTTC. This encodes CASSQGAGYTF. This sequence joins TRBV3-1 (or the pseudogene TRBV3-2) and TRBJ1-2; D is ambiguous. Germline V CDR1 and CDR2: LGHDT, YNNKEL (reference sequence). There are 11 residues in the CDR3. Trimming shortened V by 1 base and J by 7 bases, and 4 bases separated the two germline ends.

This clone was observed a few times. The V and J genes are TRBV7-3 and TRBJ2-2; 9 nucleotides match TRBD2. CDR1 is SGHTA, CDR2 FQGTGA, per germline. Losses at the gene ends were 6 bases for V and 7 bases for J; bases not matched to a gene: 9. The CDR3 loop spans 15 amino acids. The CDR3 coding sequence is TGTGCCAGCAGTTTTAGCGGGAGTTTTAACGGGGAGCTGTTTTTT. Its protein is CASSFSGSFNGELFF.

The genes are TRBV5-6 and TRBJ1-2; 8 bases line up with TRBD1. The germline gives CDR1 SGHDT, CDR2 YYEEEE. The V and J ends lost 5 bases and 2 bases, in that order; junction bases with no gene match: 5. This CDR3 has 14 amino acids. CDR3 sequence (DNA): TGTGCCAGCAGACCTCAGGGGGCCAACTATGGCTACACCTTC. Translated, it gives CASRPQGANYGYTF.

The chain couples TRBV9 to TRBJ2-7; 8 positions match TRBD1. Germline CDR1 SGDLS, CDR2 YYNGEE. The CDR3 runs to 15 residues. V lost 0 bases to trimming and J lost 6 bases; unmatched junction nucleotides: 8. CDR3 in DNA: TGTGCCAGCAGCGTAGGAGGGACAGGAGGAGGCGAGCAGTACTTC. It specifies CASSVGGTGGGEQYF. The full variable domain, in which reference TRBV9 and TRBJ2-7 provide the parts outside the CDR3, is DSGVTQTPKHLITATGQRVTLRCSPRSGDLSVYWYQQSLDQGLQFLIQYYNGEERAKGNILERFSAQQFPDLHSELNLSSLELGDSALYFCASSVGGTGGGEQYFGPGTRLTVT.

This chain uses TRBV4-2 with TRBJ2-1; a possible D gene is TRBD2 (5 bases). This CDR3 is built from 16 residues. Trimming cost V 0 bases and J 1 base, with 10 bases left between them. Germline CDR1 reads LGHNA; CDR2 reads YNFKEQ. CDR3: CASSQDSGNSYNEQFF. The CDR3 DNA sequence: TGTGCCAGCAGCCAAGATTCGGGAAATTCCTACAATGAGCAGTTCTTC.

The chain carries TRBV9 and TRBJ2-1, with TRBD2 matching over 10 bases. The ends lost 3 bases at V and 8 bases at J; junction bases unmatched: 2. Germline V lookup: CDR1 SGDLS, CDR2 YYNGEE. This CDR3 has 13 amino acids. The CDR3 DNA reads TGTGCCAGCAGCGCCCTAGCGGGGGATGAGCAGTTCTTC. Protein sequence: CASSALAGDEQFF.

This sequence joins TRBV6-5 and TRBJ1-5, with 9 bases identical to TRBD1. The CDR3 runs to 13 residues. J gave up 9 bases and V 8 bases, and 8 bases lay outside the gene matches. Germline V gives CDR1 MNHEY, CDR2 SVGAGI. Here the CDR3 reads CASGGQGPWPQHF. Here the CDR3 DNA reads TGTGCCAGCGGGGGACAGGGCCCGTGGCCCCAGCATTTT.

For the CDR3, the DNA is TGTGCCAGCAGCTTAAGCGCTAGAACCTACGAGCAGTACTTC. The encoded protein is CASSLSARTYEQYF. The chain combines TRBV7-2 with TRBJ2-7; D remains unclear. This CDR3 region has 14 residues. The germline V and J ends were trimmed by 2 bases and 2 bases, with 10 bases remaining between them. CDR1 and CDR2 (germline): SGHTA, FQGNSA.

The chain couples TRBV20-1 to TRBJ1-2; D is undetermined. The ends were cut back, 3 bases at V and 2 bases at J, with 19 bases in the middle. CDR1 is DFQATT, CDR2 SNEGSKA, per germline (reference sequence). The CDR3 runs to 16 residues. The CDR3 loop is CSASRRQLVPNYGYTF. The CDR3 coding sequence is TGCAGTGCTAGTAGGAGGCAGCTCGTGCCCAACTATGGCTACACCTTC.

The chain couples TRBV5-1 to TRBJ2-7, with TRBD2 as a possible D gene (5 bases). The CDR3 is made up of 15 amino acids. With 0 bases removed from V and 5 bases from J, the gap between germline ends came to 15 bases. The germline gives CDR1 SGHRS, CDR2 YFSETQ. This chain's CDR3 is CASSLGEFDGNEQYF. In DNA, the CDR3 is TGCGCCAGCAGCTTGGGGGAGTTCGACGGGAACGAGCAGTACTTC.

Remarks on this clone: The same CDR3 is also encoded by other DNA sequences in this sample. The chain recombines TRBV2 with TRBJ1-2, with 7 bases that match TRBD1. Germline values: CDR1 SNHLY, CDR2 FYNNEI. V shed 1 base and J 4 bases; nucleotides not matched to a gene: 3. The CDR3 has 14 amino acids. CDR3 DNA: TGTGCCAGCAGTGAAGGTCAGGGGGGCTATGGCTACACCTTC. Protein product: CASSEGQGGYGYTF.

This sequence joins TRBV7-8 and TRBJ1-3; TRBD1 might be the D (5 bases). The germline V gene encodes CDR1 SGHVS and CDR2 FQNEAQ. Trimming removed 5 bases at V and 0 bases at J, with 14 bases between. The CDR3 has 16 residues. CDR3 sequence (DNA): TGTGCCAGCAGCCGACCCGGCAGGGTCTCTGGAAACACCATATATTTT. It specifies CASSRPGRVSGNTIYF.

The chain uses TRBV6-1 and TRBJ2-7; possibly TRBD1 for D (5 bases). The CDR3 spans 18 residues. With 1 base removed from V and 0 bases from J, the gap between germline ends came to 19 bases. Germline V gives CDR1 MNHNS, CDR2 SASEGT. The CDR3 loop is CASSEGVWGRRDSYEQYF. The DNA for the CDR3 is TGTGCCAGCAGTGAAGGTGTTTGGGGCAGACGCGACTCCTACGAGCAGTACTTC.

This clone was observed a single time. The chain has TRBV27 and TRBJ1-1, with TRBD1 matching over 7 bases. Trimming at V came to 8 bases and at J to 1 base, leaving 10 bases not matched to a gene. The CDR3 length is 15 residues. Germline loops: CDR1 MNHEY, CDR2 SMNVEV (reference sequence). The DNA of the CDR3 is TGTGCCAGCGGCTCCTGGGACAGACCGAACACTGAAGCTTTCTTT. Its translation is CASGSWDRPNTEAFF.

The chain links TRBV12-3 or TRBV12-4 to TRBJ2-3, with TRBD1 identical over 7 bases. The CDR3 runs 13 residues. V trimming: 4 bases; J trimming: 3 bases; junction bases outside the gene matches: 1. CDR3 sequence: CASSSGGTDTQYF. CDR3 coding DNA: TGTGCCAGCAGTTCAGGGGGTACAGATACGCAGTATTTT.

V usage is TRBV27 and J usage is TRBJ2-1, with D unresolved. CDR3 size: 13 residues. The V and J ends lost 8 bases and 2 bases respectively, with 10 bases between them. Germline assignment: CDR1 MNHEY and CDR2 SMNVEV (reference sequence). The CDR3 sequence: CASAEAPYNEQFF. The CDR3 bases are TGTGCCAGCGCGGAAGCGCCCTACAATGAGCAGTTCTTC.

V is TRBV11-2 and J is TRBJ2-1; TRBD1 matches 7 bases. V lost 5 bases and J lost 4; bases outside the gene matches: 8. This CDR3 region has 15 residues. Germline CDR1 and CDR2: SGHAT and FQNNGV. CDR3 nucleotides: TGTGCCAGCAGCCCAAACAGGGGTGTGTACAATGAGCAGTTCTTC. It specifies CASSPNRGVYNEQFF.

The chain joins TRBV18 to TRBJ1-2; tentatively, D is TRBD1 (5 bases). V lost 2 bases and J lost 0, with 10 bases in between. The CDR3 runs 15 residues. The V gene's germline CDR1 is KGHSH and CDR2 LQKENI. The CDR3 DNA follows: TGTGCCAGCTCACCAGGGGCAGGGTCTAACTATGGCTACACCTTC. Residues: CASSPGAGSNYGYTF.

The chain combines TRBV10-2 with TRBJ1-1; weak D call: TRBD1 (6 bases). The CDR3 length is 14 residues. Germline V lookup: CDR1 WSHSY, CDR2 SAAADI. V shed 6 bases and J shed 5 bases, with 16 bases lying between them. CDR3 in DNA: TGCGCCAGCAGATCCGAGGGGGTCGGTACTGAAGCTTTCTTT. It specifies CASRSEGVGTEAFF.

DNA of the CDR3: TGTGCCAGCAGGCAGGACGGGCGGGGAGCTGGGTATGGCTACACCTTC. This gives the protein CASRQDGRGAGYGYTF. The rearrangement uses TRBV27 and TRBJ1-2; D is unclear. The CDR3 is 16 amino acids. V shed 6 bases and J shed 5 bases, with 22 bases lying between them. The V gene's germline CDR1 is MNHEY and CDR2 SMNVEV (reference sequence).

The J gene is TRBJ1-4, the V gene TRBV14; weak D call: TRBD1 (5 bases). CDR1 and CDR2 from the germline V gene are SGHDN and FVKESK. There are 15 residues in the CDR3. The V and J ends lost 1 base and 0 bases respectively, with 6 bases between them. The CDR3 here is CASSQVGATNEKLFF. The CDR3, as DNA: TGTGCCAGCAGCCAAGTAGGGGCAACTAATGAAAAACTGTTTTTT.

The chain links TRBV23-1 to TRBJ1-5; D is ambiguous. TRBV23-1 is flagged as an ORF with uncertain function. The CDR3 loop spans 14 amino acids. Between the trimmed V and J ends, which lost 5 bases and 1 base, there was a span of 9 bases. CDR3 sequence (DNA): TGCGCCAGCAGTGGAGCACGGAGCAATCAGCCCCAGCATTTT. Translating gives CASSGARSNQPQHF.

CDR3 sequence reads: CASSSNFPYEQYF. Written as DNA, the CDR3 is TGTGCCAGCAGTTCCAATTTTCCCTACGAGCAGTACTTC. This chain joins TRBV7-2 and TRBJ2-7; no definite D call. Germline V CDR1 and CDR2: SGHTA, FQGNSA. The CDR3 is made up of 13 amino acids. The germline V and J ends were trimmed by 6 bases and 2 bases, with 11 bases remaining between them.

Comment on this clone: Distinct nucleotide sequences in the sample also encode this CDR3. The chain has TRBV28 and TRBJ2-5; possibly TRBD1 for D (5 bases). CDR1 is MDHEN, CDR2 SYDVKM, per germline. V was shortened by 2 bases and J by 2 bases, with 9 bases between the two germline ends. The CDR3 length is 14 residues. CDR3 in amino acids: CASSLRQGQETQYF. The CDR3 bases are TGTGCCAGCAGTTTAAGGCAGGGACAAGAGACCCAGTACTTC.

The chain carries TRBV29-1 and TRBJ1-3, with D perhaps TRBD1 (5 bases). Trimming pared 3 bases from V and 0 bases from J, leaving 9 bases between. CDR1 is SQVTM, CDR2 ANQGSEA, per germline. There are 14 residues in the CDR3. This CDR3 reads CSVEAGPSGNTIYF. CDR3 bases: TGCAGCGTTGAGGCAGGGCCCTCTGGAAACACCATATATTTT.

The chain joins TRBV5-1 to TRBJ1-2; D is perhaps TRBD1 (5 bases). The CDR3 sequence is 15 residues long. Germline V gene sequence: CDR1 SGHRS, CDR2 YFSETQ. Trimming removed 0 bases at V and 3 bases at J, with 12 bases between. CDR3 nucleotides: TGCGCCAGCAGCTTGGCTGGCAGGGTGGACTATGGCTACACCTTC. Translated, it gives CASSLAGRVDYGYTF.

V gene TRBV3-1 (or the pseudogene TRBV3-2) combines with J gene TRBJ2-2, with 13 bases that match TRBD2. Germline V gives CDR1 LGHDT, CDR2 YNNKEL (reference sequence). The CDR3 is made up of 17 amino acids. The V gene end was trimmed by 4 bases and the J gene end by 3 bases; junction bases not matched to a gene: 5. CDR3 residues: CASSLPGLAGHTGELFF. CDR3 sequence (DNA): TGTGCCAGCAGCCTCCCGGGACTAGCGGGACACACCGGGGAGCTGTTTTTT.

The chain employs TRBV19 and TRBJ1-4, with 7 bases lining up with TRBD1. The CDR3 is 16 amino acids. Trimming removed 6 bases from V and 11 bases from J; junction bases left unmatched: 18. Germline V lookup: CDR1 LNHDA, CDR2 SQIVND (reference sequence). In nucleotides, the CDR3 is TGTGCCAGTAGCACAACCCAACAGGGGAGAATGAGGAAACTGTTTTTT. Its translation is CASSTTQQGRMRKLFF.